This T cell receptor beta chain was observed in a study of blood T cells in healthy people across ages. A second about 7 to 12 cycle PCR used barcoded and J-beta primers. Each cDNA was tagged by a template-switch adaptor containing 12 random nucleotides. The study obtained at least 2.5 million CDR3-containing paired-end reads from every sample. From the 5' RACE reads, TCRdb called clonotypes with MiXCR, one entry per CDR3 protein. The table shows around 800,000 distinct CDR3 sequences, with around 45% occurring only once. This clonotype showed up just a few times. Germline values: CDR1 LGHNA, CDR2 YSLEER. This CDR3 spans 13 amino acids. Trimming removed 4 bases from V and 10 bases from J; junction bases left unmatched: 4.

Sequencing was done on a sample of blood. The V gene is TRBV4-3, the J gene TRBJ2-1, with 10 bases fitting TRBD2. This sequence was found in a man in his 60s in good health. DNA of the CDR3: TGCGCCAGCAGCCGGACGACTAGCGGGGAGCAGTTCTTC. It encodes CASSRTTSGEQFF.